What follows are 8 T cell receptor beta chains derived from one specimen sequenced in a study of radiation and T cells in renal cell carcinoma. Time point described: blood 2 weeks post-SBRT. Treatment meaning: 15 Gy SBRT to primary tumor, nephrectomy 4 weeks later. Method: immunoSEQ multiplex PCR; TCRdb's copy keeps in-frame clones and lacks some. The sample includes 150,000 to 190,000 clones, around 90% seen only once; the top ten take 10% to 15%. This sample comprised blood, obtained from a patient whose treatment included radiotherapy and nephrectomy. Receptors originate from a woman between 45 and 65 years old with renal cell carcinoma.

The chain has TRBV19 and TRBJ2-1; possibly TRBD1 or TRBD2 for D (5 bases each). V was pared by 3 bases and J by 3 bases, with 15 bases between. CDR1 is LNHDA and CDR2 is SQIVND in the germline V gene (reference sequence). The CDR3 contains 16 residues. CDR3 bases: TGTGCCAGTAGTATGAGGGGTCAGCTGGGCTACAATGAGCAGTTCTTC. It encodes CASSMRGQLGYNEQFF.

The gene calls are TRBV10-3 and TRBJ1-1, with D hard to call. Trimming took 6 bases from V and 1 from J, leaving 9 bases between them. CDR3 length: 13 amino acids. Germline CDR1 and CDR2: ENHRY and SYGVKD. The CDR3 region is CAIRQVANTEAFF. The CDR3 DNA reads as TGTGCCATCAGGCAAGTTGCGAACACTGAAGCTTTCTTT.

Notes on this clone: Its ends do not fully match the called genes, so a read error is possible. V and J are TRBV7-7 and TRBJ2-3; 9 bases line up with TRBD1. Germline V gives CDR1 SSHAT, CDR2 FNYEAQ (reference sequence). This CDR3 is built from 15 residues. This CDR3 is CASSSDRGSTDTQYF. In DNA, the CDR3 is TGTGCTAGCAGTTCTGACAGGGGGAGCACAGATACGCAGTATTTT.

The rearrangement joins TRBV25-1 to TRBJ1-6, with 7 positions matching TRBD1. J gave up 8 bases and V 4 bases, and 8 bases lay outside the gene matches. Germline V gene data show CDR1 as MGHDK and CDR2 as SYGVNS. This CDR3 has 15 amino acids. This chain's CDR3 is CASSAPRQGHSPLHF. CDR3 sequence (DNA): TGTGCCAGCAGTGCCCCGCGACAGGGTCATTCACCCCTCCACTTT. The whole variable domain, filled in from reference TRBV25-1 and TRBJ1-6, reads EADIYQTPRYLVIGTGKKITLECSQTMGHDKMYWYQQDPGMELHLIHYSYGVNSTEKGDLSSESTVSRIRTEHFPLTLESARPSHTSQYLCASSAPRQGHSPLHFGNGTRLTVT.

This clone was found a few times. J is TRBJ2-3 and V is TRBV7-2; D tentatively fits TRBD1 or TRBD2 (5 bases each). The CDR3 sequence is 14 residues long. Germline loops: CDR1 SGHTA, CDR2 FQGNSA. The ends were cut back, 3 bases at V and 5 bases at J, with 12 bases in the middle. The DNA for the CDR3 is TGTGCCAGCAGCTTGGGGCTAGCTGAAGATACGCAGTATTTT. It codes for CASSLGLAEDTQYF.

The V call is TRBV10-3, the J call TRBJ2-3; D not certain. Germline V lookup: CDR1 ENHRY, CDR2 SYGVKD. Trimming pared 3 bases from V and 7 bases from J, leaving 11 bases between. The CDR3 totals 13 residues. The CDR3 nucleotides are TGTGCCATCAGTGAATCCCCTGGGTATACGCAGTATTTT. Amino acid sequence: CAISESPGYTQYF.

This chain connects TRBV11-2 to TRBJ1-2; D ambiguous. Looked up from germline, CDR1 is SGHAT and CDR2 is FQNNGV. V lost 2 bases and J 7 bases, leaving 8 bases between the germline ends. The CDR3 length is 12 residues. This CDR3 reads CASSLIEVGYTF. The DNA of the CDR3 is TGTGCCAGCAGCTTAATTGAGGTTGGCTACACCTTC.

This chain links TRBV19 with TRBJ2-7; 7 bases are shared with TRBD2. J was trimmed by 2 bases and V by 10 bases; bases with no gene match: 5. Germline assignment: CDR1 LNHDA and CDR2 SQIVND (reference sequence). The CDR3 has 12 amino acids. DNA of the CDR3: TGTGCCACGGGGGGTTGGCCCTACGAGCAGTACTTC. This sequence encodes CATGGWPYEQYF.